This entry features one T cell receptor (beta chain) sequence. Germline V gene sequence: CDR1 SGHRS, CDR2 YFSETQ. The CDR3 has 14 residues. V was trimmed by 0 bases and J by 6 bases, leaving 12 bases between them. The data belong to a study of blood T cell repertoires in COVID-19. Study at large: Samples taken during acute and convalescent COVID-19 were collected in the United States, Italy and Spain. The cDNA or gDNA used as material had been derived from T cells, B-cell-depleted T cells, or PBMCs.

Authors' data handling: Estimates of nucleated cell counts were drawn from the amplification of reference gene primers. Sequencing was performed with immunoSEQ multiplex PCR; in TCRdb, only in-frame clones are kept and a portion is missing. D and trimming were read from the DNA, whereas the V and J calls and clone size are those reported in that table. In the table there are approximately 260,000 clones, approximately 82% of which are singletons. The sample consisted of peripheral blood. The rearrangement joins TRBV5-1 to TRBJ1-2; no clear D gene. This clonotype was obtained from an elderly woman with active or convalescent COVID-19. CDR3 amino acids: CASSLDGGGNGYTF. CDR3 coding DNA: TGCGCCAGCAGCTTGGATGGCGGCGGGAATGGCTACACCTTC.